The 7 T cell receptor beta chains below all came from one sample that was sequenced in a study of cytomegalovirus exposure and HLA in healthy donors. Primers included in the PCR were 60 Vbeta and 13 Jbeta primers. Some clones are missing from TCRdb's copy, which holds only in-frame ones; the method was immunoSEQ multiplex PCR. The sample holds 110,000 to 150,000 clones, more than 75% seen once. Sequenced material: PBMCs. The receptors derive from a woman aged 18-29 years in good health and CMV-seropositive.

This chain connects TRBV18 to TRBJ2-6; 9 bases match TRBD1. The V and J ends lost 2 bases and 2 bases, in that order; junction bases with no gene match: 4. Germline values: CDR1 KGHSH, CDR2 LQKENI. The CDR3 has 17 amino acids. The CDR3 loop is CASSPLQGATGANVLTF. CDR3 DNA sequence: TGTGCCAGCTCACCATTACAGGGGGCAACTGGGGCCAACGTCCTGACTTTC.

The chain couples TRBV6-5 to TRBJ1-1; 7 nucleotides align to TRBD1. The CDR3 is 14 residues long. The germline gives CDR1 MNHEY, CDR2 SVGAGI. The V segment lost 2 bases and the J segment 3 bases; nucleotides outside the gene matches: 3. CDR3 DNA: TGTGCCAGCAGTTACGCAGGGGGATACACTGAAGCTTTCTTT. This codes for CASSYAGGYTEAFF.

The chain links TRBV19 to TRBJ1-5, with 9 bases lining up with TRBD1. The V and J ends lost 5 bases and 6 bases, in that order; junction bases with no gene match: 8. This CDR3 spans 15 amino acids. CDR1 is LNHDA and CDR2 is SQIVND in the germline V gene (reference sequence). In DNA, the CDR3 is TGTGCCAGTAGTCTACCGGGACAGGGAAGTCAGCCCCAGCATTTT. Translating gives CASSLPGQGSQPQHF.

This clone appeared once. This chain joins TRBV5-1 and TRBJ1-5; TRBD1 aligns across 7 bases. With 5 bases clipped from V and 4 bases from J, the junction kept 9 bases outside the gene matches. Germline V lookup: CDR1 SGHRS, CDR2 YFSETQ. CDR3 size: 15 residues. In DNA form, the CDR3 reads TGCGCCAGCAGTCCTTCGGCAGGGGGAAATCAGCCCCAGCATTTT. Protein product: CASSPSAGGNQPQHF.

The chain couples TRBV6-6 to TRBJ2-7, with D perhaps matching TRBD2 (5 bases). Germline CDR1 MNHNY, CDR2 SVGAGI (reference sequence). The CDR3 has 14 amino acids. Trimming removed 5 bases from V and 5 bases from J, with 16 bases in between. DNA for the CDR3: TGTGCCAGCAGTCACGGGATTTGGATCCACGAGCAGTACTTC. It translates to CASSHGIWIHEQYF.

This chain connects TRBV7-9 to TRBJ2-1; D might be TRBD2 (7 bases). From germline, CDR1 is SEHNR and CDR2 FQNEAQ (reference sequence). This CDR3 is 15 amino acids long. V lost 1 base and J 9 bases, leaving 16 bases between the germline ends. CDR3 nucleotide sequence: TGTGCCAGCAGCTTAGGGGGGGGCGTTGGGGTTGAGCAGTTCTTC. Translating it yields CASSLGGGVGVEQFF.

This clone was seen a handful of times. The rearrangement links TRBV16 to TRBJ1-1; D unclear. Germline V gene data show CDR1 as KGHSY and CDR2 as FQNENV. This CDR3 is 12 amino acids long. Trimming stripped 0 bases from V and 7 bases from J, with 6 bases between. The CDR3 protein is CASSQSTREAFF. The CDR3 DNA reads TGTGCCAGCAGCCAATCAACGCGTGAAGCTTTCTTT.